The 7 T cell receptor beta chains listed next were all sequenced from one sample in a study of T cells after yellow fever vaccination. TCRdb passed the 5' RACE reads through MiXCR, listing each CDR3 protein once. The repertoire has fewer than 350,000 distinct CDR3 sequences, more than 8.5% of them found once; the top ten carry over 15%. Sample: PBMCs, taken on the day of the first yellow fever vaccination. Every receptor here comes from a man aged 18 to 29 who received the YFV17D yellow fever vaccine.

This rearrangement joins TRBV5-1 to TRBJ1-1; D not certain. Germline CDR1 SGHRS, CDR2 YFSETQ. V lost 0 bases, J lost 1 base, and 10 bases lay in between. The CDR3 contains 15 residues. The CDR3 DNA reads TGCGCCAGCAGCTTGGTCGGCCGGTGGAACACTGAAGCTTTCTTT. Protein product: CASSLVGRWNTEAFF. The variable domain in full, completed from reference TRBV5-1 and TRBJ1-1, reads KAGVTQTPRYLIKTRGQQVTLSCSPISGHRSVSWYQQTPGQGLQFLFEYFSETQRNKGNFPGRFSGRQFSNSRSEMNVSTLELGDSALYLCASSLVGRWNTEAFFGQGTRLTVV.

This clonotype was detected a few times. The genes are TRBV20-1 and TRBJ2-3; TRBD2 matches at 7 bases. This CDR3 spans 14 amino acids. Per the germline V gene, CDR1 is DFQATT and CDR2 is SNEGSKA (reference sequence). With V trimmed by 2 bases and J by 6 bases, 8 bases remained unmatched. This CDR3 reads CSARPYGGTDTQYF. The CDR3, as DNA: TGCAGTGCTAGACCCTACGGGGGGACGGATACGCAGTATTTT.

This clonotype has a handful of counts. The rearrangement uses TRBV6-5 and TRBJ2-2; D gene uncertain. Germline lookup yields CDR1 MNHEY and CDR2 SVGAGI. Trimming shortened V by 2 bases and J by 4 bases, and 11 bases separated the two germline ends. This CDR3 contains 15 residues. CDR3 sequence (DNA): TGTGCCAGCAGTTACGGTCAGGTCCCCACCGGGGAGCTGTTTTTT. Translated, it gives CASSYGQVPTGELFF.

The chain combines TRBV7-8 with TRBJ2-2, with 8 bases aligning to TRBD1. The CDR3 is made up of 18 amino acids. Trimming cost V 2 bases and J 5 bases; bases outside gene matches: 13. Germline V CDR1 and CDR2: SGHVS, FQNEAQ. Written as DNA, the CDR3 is TGTGCCAGCAGCTTACGGAACTTCGGACAGGGTAGAACCGGGGAGCTGTTTTTT. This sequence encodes CASSLRNFGQGRTGELFF. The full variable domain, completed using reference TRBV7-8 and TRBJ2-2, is GAGVSQSPRYKVAKRGQDVALRCDPISGHVSLFWYQQALGQGPEFLTYFQNEAQLDKSGLPSDRFFAERPEGSVSTLKIQRTQQEDSAVYLCASSLRNFGQGRTGELFFGEGSRLTVL.

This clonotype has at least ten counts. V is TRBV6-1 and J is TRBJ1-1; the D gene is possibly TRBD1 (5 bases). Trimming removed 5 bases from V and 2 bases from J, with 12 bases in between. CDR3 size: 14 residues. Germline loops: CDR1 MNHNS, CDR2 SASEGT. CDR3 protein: CASSRTQVNTEAFF. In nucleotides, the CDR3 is TGTGCCAGCAGTCGGACACAGGTAAACACTGAAGCTTTCTTT.

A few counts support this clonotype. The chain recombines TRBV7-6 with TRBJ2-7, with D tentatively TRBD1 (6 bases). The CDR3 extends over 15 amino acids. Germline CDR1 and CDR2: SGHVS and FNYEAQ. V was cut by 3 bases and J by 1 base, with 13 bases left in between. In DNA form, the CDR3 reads TGTGCCAGCAGCTTTCATCAGGGGTATTCCTACGAGCAGTACGTC. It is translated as CASSFHQGYSYEQYV.

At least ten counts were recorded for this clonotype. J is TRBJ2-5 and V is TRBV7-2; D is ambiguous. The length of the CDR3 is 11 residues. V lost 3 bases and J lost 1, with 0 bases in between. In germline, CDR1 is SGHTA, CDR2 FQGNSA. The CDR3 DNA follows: TGTGCCAGCAGCTTCCAAGAGACCCAGTACTTC. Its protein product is CASSFQETQYF. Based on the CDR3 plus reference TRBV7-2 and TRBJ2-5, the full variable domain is GAGVSQSPSNKVTEKGKDVELRCDPISGHTALYWYRQSLGQGLEFLIYFQGNSAPDKSGLPSDRFSAERTGGSVSTLTIQRTQQEDSAVYLCASSFQETQYFGPGTRLLVL.